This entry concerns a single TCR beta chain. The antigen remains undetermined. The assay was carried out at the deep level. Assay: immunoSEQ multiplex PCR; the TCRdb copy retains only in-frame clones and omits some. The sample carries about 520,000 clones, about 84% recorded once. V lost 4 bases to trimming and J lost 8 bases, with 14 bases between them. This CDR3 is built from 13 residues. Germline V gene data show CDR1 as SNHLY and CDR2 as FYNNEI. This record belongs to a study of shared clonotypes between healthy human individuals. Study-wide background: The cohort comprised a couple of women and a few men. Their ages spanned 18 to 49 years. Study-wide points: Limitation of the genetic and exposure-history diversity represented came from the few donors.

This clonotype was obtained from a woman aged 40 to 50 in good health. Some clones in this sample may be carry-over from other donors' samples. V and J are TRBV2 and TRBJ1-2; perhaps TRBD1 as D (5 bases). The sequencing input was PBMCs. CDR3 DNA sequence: TGTGCCAGCAGTGTTTCGGGACCCAGCGGCTACACCTTC. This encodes CASSVSGPSGYTF.